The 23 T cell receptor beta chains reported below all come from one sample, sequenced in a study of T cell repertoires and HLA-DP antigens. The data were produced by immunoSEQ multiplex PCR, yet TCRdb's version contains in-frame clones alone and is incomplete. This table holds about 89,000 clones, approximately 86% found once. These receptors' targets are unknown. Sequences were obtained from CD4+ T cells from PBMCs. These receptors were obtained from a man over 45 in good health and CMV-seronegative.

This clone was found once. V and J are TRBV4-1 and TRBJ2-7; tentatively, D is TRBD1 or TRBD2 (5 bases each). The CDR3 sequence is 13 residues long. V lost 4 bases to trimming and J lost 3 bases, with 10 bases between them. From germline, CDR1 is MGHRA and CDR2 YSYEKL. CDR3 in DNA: TGCGCCAGCAGCCCCCGGGACGGCTACGAGCAGTACTTC. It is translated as CASSPRDGYEQYF.

The CDR3 protein is CAISRGAQGGANVLTF. CDR3 coding DNA: TGTGCCATCAGTCGGGGGGCGCAGGGTGGGGCCAACGTCCTGACTTTC. The V and J genes are TRBV10-3 and TRBJ2-6, with a possible D match to TRBD2 (7 bases). V was cut by 5 bases and J by 3 bases, with 14 bases left in between. The germline V gene encodes CDR1 ENHRY and CDR2 SYGVKD. The CDR3 covers 16 residues.

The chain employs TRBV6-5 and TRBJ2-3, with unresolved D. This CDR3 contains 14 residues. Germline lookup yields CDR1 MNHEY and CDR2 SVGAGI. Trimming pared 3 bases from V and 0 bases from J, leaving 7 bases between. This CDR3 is CASSYSHSTDTQYF. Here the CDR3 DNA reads TGTGCCAGCAGTTATTCACATAGCACAGATACGCAGTATTTT.

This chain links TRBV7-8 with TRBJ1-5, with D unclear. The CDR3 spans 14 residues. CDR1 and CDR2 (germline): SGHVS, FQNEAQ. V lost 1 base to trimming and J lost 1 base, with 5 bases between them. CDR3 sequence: CASSLEGSNQPQHF. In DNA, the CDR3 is TGTGCCAGCAGCTTAGAAGGGAGCAATCAGCCCCAGCATTTT.

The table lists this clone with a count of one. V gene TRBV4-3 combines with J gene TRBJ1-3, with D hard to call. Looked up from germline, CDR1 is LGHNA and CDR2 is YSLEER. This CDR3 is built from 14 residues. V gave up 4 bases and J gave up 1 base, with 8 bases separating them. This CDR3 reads CASSPGGSGNTIYF. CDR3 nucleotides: TGCGCCAGCAGCCCCGGAGGTTCTGGAAACACCATATATTTT.

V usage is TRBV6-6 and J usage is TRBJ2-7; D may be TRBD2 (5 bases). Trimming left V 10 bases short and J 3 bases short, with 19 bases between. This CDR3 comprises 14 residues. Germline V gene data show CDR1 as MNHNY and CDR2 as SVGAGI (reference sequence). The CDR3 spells CATLRDIIGYEQYF. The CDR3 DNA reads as TGTGCCACTCTACGGGATATAATCGGCTACGAGCAGTACTTC.

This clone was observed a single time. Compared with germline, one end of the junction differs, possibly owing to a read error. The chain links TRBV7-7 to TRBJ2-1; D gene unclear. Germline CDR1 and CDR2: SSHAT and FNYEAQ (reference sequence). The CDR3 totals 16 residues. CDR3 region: CASSSHSGSTNNEQFF. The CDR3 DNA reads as TGTGCTAGCAGCTCCCATTCCGGGTCTACTAACAATGAGCAGTTCTTC.

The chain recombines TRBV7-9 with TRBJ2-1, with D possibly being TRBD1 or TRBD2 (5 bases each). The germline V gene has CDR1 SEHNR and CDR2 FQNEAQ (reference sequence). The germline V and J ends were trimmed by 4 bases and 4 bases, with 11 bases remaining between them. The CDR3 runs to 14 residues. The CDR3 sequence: CASSSRDGYNEQFF. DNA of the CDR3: TGTGCCAGCAGCTCCCGGGACGGATACAATGAGCAGTTCTTC.

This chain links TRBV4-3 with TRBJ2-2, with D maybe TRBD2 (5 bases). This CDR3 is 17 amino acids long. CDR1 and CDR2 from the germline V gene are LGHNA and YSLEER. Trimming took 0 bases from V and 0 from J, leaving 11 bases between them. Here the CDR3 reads CASSQDPRVANTGELFF. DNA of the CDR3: TGCGCCAGCAGCCAAGATCCGCGGGTGGCGAACACCGGGGAGCTGTTTTTT.

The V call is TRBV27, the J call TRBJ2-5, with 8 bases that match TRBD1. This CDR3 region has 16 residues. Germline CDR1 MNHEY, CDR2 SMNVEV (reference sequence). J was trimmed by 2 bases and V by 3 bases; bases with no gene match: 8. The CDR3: CASSLGPGQGQETQYF. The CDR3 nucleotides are TGTGCCAGCAGTTTGGGACCAGGACAGGGTCAAGAGACCCAGTACTTC.

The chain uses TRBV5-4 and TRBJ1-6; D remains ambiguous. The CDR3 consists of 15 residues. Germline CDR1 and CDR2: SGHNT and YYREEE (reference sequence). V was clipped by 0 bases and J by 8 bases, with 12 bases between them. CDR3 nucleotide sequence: TGTGCCAGCAGCTTGGGCGGTCCAAGTGATTCACCCCTCCACTTT. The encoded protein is CASSLGGPSDSPLHF.

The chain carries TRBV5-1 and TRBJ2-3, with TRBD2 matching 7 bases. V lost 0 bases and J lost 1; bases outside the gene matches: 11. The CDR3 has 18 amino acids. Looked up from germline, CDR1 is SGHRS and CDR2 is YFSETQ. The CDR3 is CASSLEPPGAGGTDTQYF. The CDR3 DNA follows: TGCGCCAGCAGCTTGGAGCCCCCGGGTGCGGGAGGCACAGATACGCAGTATTTT.

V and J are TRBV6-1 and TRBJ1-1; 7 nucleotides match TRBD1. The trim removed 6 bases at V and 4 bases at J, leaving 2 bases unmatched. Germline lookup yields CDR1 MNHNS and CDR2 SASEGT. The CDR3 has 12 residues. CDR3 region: CASRAGGTEAFF. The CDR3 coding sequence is TGTGCCAGCAGAGCAGGGGGCACTGAAGCTTTCTTT.

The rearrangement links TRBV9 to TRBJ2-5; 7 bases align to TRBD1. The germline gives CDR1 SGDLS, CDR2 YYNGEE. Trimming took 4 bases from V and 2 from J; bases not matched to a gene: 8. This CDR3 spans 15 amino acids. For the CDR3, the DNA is TGTGCCAGCAGCTTTCGGGACAGCGTACAAGAGACCCAGTACTTC. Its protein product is CASSFRDSVQETQYF.

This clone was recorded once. CDR3 sequence: CASSLAGTGVYEQYF. The CDR3 nucleotides are TGCGCCAGCAGCTTGGCCGGGACAGGGGTCTACGAGCAGTACTTC. J is TRBJ2-7 and V is TRBV5-1; 10 bases match TRBD1. CDR3 size: 15 residues. The V and J ends lost 0 bases and 3 bases, in that order; junction bases with no gene match: 3. The germline V gene has CDR1 SGHRS and CDR2 YFSETQ. Full variable domain (rest looked up from reference TRBV5-1 and TRBJ2-7): KAGVTQTPRYLIKTRGQQVTLSCSPISGHRSVSWYQQTPGQGLQFLFEYFSETQRNKGNFPGRFSGRQFSNSRSEMNVSTLELGDSALYLCASSLAGTGVYEQYFGPGTRLTVT.

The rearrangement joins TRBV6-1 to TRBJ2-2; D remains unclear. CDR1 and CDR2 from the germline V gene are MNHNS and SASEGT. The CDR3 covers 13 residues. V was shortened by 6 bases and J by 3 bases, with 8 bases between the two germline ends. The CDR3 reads CASRDPYTGELFF. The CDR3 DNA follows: TGTGCCAGCAGGGATCCATACACCGGGGAGCTGTTTTTT.

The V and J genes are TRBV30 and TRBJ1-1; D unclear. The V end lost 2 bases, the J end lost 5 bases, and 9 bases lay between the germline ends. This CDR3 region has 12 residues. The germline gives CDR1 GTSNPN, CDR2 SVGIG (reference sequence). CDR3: CAWSSGFTEAFF. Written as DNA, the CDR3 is TGTGCCTGGAGTTCTGGATTTACTGAAGCTTTCTTT.

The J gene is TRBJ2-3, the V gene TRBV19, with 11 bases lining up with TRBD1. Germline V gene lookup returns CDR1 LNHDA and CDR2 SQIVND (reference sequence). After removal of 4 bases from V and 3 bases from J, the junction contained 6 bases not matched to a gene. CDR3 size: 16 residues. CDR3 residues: CASSTNRDRGTDTQYF. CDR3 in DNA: TGTGCCAGTAGTACCAACCGGGACAGGGGGACAGATACGCAGTATTTT.

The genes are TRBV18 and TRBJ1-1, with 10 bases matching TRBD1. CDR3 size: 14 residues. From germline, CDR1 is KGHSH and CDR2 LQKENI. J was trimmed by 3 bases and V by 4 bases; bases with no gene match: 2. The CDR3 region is CASSLGTGDTEAFF. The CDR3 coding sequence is TGTGCCAGCTCACTCGGGACAGGGGACACTGAAGCTTTCTTT.

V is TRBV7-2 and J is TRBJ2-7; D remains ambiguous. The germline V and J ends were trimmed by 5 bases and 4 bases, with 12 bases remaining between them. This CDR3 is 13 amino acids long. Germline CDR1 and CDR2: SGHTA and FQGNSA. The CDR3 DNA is TGTGCCAGCAGCCCCGGACCCGGTTACGAGCAGTACTTC. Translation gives CASSPGPGYEQYF.

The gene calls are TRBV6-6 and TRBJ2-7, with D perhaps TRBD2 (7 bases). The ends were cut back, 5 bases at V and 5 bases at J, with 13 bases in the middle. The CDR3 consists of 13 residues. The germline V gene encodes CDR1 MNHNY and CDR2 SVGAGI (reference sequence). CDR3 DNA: TGTGCCAGCAGTGGGGGGGCGGTACACGAGCAGTACTTC. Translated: CASSGGAVHEQYF.

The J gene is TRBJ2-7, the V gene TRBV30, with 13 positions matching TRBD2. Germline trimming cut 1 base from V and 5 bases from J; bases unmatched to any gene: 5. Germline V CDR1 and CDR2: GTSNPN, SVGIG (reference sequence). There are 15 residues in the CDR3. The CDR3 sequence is CAWSAGLAGVDEQYF. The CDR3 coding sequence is TGTGCCTGGAGTGCCGGACTAGCGGGAGTCGACGAGCAGTACTTC.

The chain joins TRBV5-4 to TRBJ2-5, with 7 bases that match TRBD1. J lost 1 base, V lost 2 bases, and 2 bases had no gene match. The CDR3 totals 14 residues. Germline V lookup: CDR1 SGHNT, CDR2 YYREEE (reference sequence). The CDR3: CASSLQGPQETQYF. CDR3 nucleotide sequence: TGTGCCAGCAGCTTACAGGGGCCCCAAGAGACCCAGTACTTC.